One sample yielded the 24 T cell receptor beta chains listed below, sequenced in a study of CD8+ T cells in alopecia areata. Following RNA extraction, reverse transcription yielded cDNA that acted as the sequencing template. Using immunoSEQ multiplex PCR, the repertoire was profiled, and TCRdb retains in-frame clones only, with some absent. The table has 270,000 or so clones, 55% to 75% seen once; the top ten hold about 1.7%. Sample treatment: oral pan-JAK inhibitor, 5-10 mg twice daily. Sample: CD4+ T cells sorted from blood, taken at week 24, from a patient treated with tofacitinib. These receptors originate from a human donor with alopecia areata.

This clone was detected only a few times. The V call is TRBV5-4, the J call TRBJ1-4; the match to TRBD1 covers 8 bases. The J segment lost 3 bases and the V segment lost 4 bases, leaving 2 bases of the junction unmatched. Germline loops: CDR1 SGHNT, CDR2 YYREEE (reference sequence). This CDR3 is built from 14 residues. The CDR3 DNA sequence: TGTGCCAGCAGCCTGACAGGGGCTAATGAAAAACTGTTTTTT. It translates to CASSLTGANEKLFF.

This clone was detected only a few times. The chain links TRBV30 to TRBJ2-2; D gene unclear. CDR3 length: 11 amino acids. Germline CDR1 and CDR2: GTSNPN and SVGIG (reference sequence). The V and J ends lost 2 bases and 5 bases respectively, with 3 bases between them. DNA for the CDR3: TGTGCCTGGAGTTTTACCGGGGAGCTGTTTTTT. Its protein is CAWSFTGELFF.

This chain connects TRBV2 to TRBJ2-7, with 10 bases aligning to TRBD1. Germline CDR1 SNHLY, CDR2 FYNNEI. The CDR3 is 12 residues long. J lost 4 bases, V lost 8 bases, and 2 bases had no gene match. The CDR3 sequence: CASVGQGYEQYF. Here the CDR3 DNA reads TGTGCCAGCGTGGGACAGGGGTACGAGCAGTACTTC.

The chain couples TRBV18 to TRBJ2-7; D unresolved. This CDR3 is 11 amino acids long. Trimming pared 1 base from V and 4 bases from J, leaving 2 bases between. Per the germline V gene, CDR1 is KGHSH and CDR2 is LQKENI. CDR3 protein: CASSPQYEQYF. The DNA for the CDR3 is TGTGCCAGCTCACCACAGTACGAGCAGTACTTC.

The chain recombines TRBV25-1 with TRBJ1-2; D might be TRBD1 (5 bases). This CDR3 has 14 residues. From germline, CDR1 is MGHDK and CDR2 SYGVNS. V lost 2 bases to trimming and J lost 4 bases, with 11 bases between them. The CDR3 sequence is CASSEGGRFYGYTF. The CDR3, as DNA: TGTGCCAGCAGTGAAGGGGGACGGTTCTATGGCTACACCTTC.

Details on this clone: One junction end does not reproduce the germline sequence, and a read error may be involved. The chain links TRBV29-1 to TRBJ1-1, with D possibly being TRBD1 (6 bases). The CDR3 has 12 residues. CDR1 and CDR2 (germline): SQVTM, ANQGSEA. In DNA, the CDR3 is TGCAGCGTCGAAGGGGGATCGGGCGTGTGGGGTTTT. This sequence encodes CSVEGGSGVWGF.

The J gene is TRBJ1-3, the V gene TRBV25-1, with TRBD1 identical over 7 bases. This CDR3 comprises 15 residues. Germline V gene lookup returns CDR1 MGHDK and CDR2 SYGVNS. J was trimmed by 2 bases and V by 5 bases; bases with no gene match: 6. CDR3 DNA sequence: TGTGCCAGCAGTATTACAGGGGAAGCTGGAAACACCATATATTTT. Encoded protein: CASSITGEAGNTIYF.

This chain links TRBV5-4 with TRBJ1-2, with 7 positions matching TRBD1. CDR1 SGHNT and CDR2 YYREEE come from the germline V gene (reference sequence). V trimming: 0 bases; J trimming: 8 bases; junction bases outside the gene matches: 13. The CDR3 is 16 amino acids. The CDR3 loop is CASSLAAGGPRSGYTF. CDR3 nucleotide sequence: TGTGCCAGCAGCTTGGCCGCAGGGGGGCCCCGATCAGGCTACACCTTC.

The V and J genes are TRBV4-1 and TRBJ2-1; no clear D. The V end was cut by 0 bases, the J end by 4 bases, with 10 bases between. Germline lookup yields CDR1 MGHRA and CDR2 YSYEKL. The CDR3 consists of 15 residues. The CDR3 region has the DNA TGCGCCAGCAGCCAAGATGACTGGAGTTACAATGAGCAGTTCTTC. Its protein is CASSQDDWSYNEQFF.

The chain uses TRBV7-2 and TRBJ2-1; D is unclear. V lost 1 base, J lost 5 bases, and 12 bases lay in between. The V gene's germline CDR1 is SGHTA and CDR2 FQGNSA. CDR3 length: 15 amino acids. The CDR3 nucleotides read TGTGCCAGCAGCTTAGAAGTTGGGCGCAACAATGAGCAGTTCTTC. Its translation is CASSLEVGRNNEQFF.

V usage is TRBV30 and J usage is TRBJ2-4; D unresolved. Trimming cost V 5 bases and J 0 bases, with 11 bases left between them. There are 14 residues in the CDR3. The germline gives CDR1 GTSNPN, CDR2 SVGIG (reference sequence). Written as DNA, the CDR3 is TGTGCCTGGTGCCCTCGGATAGCCAAAAACATTCAGTACTTC. It specifies CAWCPRIAKNIQYF. Full variable domain (rest looked up from reference TRBV30 and TRBJ2-4): SQTIHQWPATLVQPVGSPLSLECTVEGTSNPNLYWYRQAAGRGLQLLFYSVGIGQISSEVPQNLSASRPQDRQFILSSKKLLLSDSGFYLCAWCPRIAKNIQYFGAGTRLSVL.

This clone has only a few counts. The chain is built from TRBV19 and TRBJ2-7; the match to TRBD1 covers 10 bases. Unmatched junction bases numbered 10, after V lost 11 bases and J lost 6 bases. Germline V gives CDR1 LNHDA, CDR2 SQIVND (reference sequence). CDR3 size: 13 residues. In DNA form, the CDR3 reads TGTGCCTCCAGTCCCGGGACAGGGGCCGAGCAGTACTTC. Translation gives CASSPGTGAEQYF.

The gene calls are TRBV4-1 and TRBJ2-1; 7 bases match TRBD2. CDR3 length equals 14 residues. With V trimmed by 0 bases and J by 7 bases, 3 bases remained unmatched. Germline V gene sequence: CDR1 MGHRA, CDR2 YSYEKL. CDR3 coding DNA: TGCGCCAGCAGCCAAGACTTCGGGGGGAATGAGCAGTTCTTC. As protein: CASSQDFGGNEQFF.

The V and J genes are TRBV30 and TRBJ2-5; D uncertain. Germline V gene lookup returns CDR1 GTSNPN and CDR2 SVGIG (reference sequence). Trimming stripped 2 bases from V and 1 base from J, with 8 bases between. The CDR3 has 13 residues. CDR3 protein: CAWSRLSQETQYF. The DNA of the CDR3 is TGTGCCTGGAGTAGGCTTTCCCAAGAGACCCAGTACTTC.

The rearrangement joins TRBV11-2 to TRBJ2-6; D unclear. Trimming shortened V by 5 bases and J by 0 bases, and 8 bases separated the two germline ends. CDR1 and CDR2 from the germline V gene are SGHAT and FQNNGV. This CDR3 spans 15 amino acids. CDR3 DNA sequence: TGTGCCAGCAGCCCAACAGTCTCTGGGGCCAACGTCCTGACTTTC. Encoded protein: CASSPTVSGANVLTF.

Of note for this clone: The same CDR3 can be traced to other DNA sequences in this sample. The chain has TRBV5-1 and TRBJ1-2; D gene unclear. V lost 4 bases and J lost 0, with 10 bases in between. Germline V CDR1 and CDR2: SGHRS, YFSETQ. The CDR3 contains 14 residues. CDR3 bases: TGCGCCAGCAGCCTGGAAGCGGCTAACTATGGCTACACCTTC. It encodes CASSLEAANYGYTF.

Details on this clone: Other DNA sequences in this specimen translate into the identical CDR3. The rearrangement joins TRBV5-4 to TRBJ2-7; D gene ambiguous. The V and J ends lost 5 bases and 3 bases respectively, with 9 bases between them. Germline V gene data show CDR1 as SGHNT and CDR2 as YYREEE (reference sequence). The CDR3 spans 12 residues. The CDR3 sequence is CASSLRGYEQYF. DNA for the CDR3: TGTGCCAGCAGTCTCAGAGGCTACGAGCAGTACTTC.

This chain connects TRBV2 to TRBJ2-7; a possible D gene is TRBD2 (5 bases). The V end was cut by 6 bases, the J end by 3 bases, with 15 bases between. Germline lookup yields CDR1 SNHLY and CDR2 FYNNEI. The CDR3 covers 14 residues. CDR3: CASRRETILYEQYF. CDR3 in DNA: TGTGCCAGCAGGAGGGAAACTATCCTCTACGAGCAGTACTTC.

This clone was picked up a small number of times. The CDR3 region is CASSRVAGGIQETQYF. DNA for the CDR3: TGCGCCAGCAGCCGAGTAGCGGGGGGGATCCAAGAGACCCAGTACTTC. The J gene is TRBJ2-5, the V gene TRBV4-1; 11 bases are shared with TRBD2. Trimming took 4 bases from V and 1 from J; bases not matched to a gene: 5. The CDR3 loop spans 16 amino acids. Germline values: CDR1 MGHRA, CDR2 YSYEKL.

The chain uses TRBV6-1 and TRBJ2-2, with D tentatively TRBD1 or TRBD2 (5 bases each). Germline CDR1 MNHNS, CDR2 SASEGT. V lost 7 bases to trimming and J lost 8 bases, with 11 bases between them. This CDR3 has 12 residues. The DNA of the CDR3 is TGTGCCAGCACCTTGGGGGAAGGGGAGCTGTTTTTT. It yields the protein CASTLGEGELFF.

The rearrangement joins TRBV4-1 to TRBJ2-2; D is unclear. Germline lookup yields CDR1 MGHRA and CDR2 YSYEKL. The CDR3 has 12 residues. V lost 2 bases to trimming and J lost 5 bases, with 3 bases between them. The CDR3 DNA reads as TGCGCCAGCAGCCAATCGACCGGGGAGCTGTTTTTT. It translates to CASSQSTGELFF.

Ten or more counts support this clone. The chain employs TRBV6-5 and TRBJ2-5, with a weak D call TRBD1 (6 bases). CDR1 is MNHEY and CDR2 is SVGAGI in the germline V gene. The CDR3 length is 15 residues. Trimming took 6 bases from V and 5 from J, leaving 19 bases between them. CDR3 bases: TGTGCCAGCAGCCCTTCGGGACATTTAGAGGAGACCCAGTACTTC. Translation: CASSPSGHLEETQYF.

The table lists this clone with a few counts. J is TRBJ2-1 and V is TRBV7-6; 9 nucleotides match TRBD2. Per germline, CDR1 SGHVS and CDR2 FNYEAQ. The length of the CDR3 is 18 residues. V trimming: 5 bases; J trimming: 1 base; junction bases outside the gene matches: 12. DNA for the CDR3: TGTGCCAGCAGCCAACGGGCTAGCGGGACCACGTCCTACAATGAGCAGTTCTTC. Encoded protein: CASSQRASGTTSYNEQFF.

This clone was recorded a few times. The gene calls are TRBV5-4 and TRBJ2-6; the match to TRBD1 covers 9 bases. CDR1 is SGHNT, CDR2 YYREEE, per germline (reference sequence). The CDR3 is made up of 18 amino acids. The J segment lost 0 bases and the V segment lost 1 base, leaving 5 bases of the junction unmatched. The CDR3 DNA sequence: TGTGCCAGCAGCTTGATCCGACAGGGGGGCTCTGGGGCCAACGTCCTGACTTTC. Translated: CASSLIRQGGSGANVLTF.